The present T cell receptor beta chain was sequenced within a study of shared clonotypes between healthy human individuals. Study-wide results and limits: Across a handful of donors, naive CD4 shared around 5%, naive CD8 approximately 3.5%, memory CD4 less than 2.5%, memory CD8 over 0.3%. Represented diversity, genetic and exposure-history alike, was limited by few donors.

Naive CD8 cells lacked CD45RO, underwent positive selection for CCR7 and left out terminally differentiated effector memory CD45RA+ cells. Deletions cut 5 bases from V and 6 bases from J, with 10 bases between. This CDR3 region has 13 residues. CDR1 PRHDT and CDR2 FYEKMQ come from the germline V gene (reference sequence). Profiled with immunoSEQ multiplex PCR; TCRdb holds only in-frame clones, not every one. The sample gives some 2,000,000 clones, roughly 95% of which show up once; 0.9% to 1.4% is in the top ten. Note on this clone: Its antigen is undetermined.

The rearrangement joins TRBV13 to TRBJ2-2, with TRBD1 as a possible D gene (6 bases). The TCR comes from a man in his late teens or twenties in good health. Sequencing was performed on naive CD8+ T cells sorted from blood. DNA of the CDR3: TGTGCCAGCAGCCAATCAGGGGCCGGGGAGCTGTTTTTT. Translating gives CASSQSGAGELFF.